The 15 T cell receptor beta chains presented below share a single source sample, sequenced in a study of early T cells in non-severe SARS-CoV-2 infection. One entry per CDR3 protein, called by TCRdb with MiXCR from the 5' RACE reads. The table includes 68,000 or so distinct CDR3 sequences, 12% detected once. Sequences were obtained from whole blood. The source is an adult who was a healthcare worker with PCR-confirmed SARS-CoV-2 infection or an uninfected control (not recorded which).

This clonotype was seen a few times. The gene calls are TRBV11-2 and TRBJ1-1, with D tentatively TRBD1 (6 bases). V was trimmed by 3 bases and J by 6 bases, leaving 14 bases between them. This CDR3 is 14 amino acids long. Germline values: CDR1 SGHAT, CDR2 FQNNGV. The CDR3 DNA reads as TGTGCCAGCAGCTTGGTATTCAGGGGTTCTGAAGCTTTCTTT. Translating it yields CASSLVFRGSEAFF.

This clonotype has only a few counts. The chain is built from TRBV7-2 and TRBJ2-7, with D perhaps TRBD1 (5 bases). This CDR3 region has 13 residues. CDR1 SGHTA and CDR2 FQGNSA come from the germline V gene. V was pared by 5 bases and J by 9 bases, with 17 bases between. CDR3 bases: TGTGCCAGCAGCCCGAGACCCTATCAGGGGCAGTACTTC. It translates to CASSPRPYQGQYF.

The chain employs TRBV6-1 and TRBJ2-3; 8 nucleotides match TRBD2. Germline assignment: CDR1 MNHNS and CDR2 SASEGT. V lost 4 bases and J lost 1; bases outside the gene matches: 1. The CDR3 has 14 amino acids. The CDR3 DNA is TGTGCCAGCAGTGGAGCGGGGGGCACAGATACGCAGTATTTT. Translation: CASSGAGGTDTQYF.

This clonotype was observed many times. The V gene is TRBV12-5, the J gene TRBJ2-5; D might be TRBD1 (6 bases). Germline V gene data show CDR1 as LGHNT and CDR2 as FRNRAP. V was cut by 5 bases and J by 2 bases, with 12 bases left in between. This CDR3 contains 14 residues. The CDR3 loop is CASGPGHRQETQYF. The CDR3 DNA is TGTGCTAGTGGTCCGGGACACCGACAAGAGACCCAGTACTTC.

This clonotype has more than one count but fewer than ten. V is TRBV29-1 and J is TRBJ2-4; D is unclear. CDR1 is SQVTM and CDR2 is ANQGSEA in the germline V gene. The germline V and J ends were trimmed by 1 base and 3 bases, with 7 bases remaining between them. The length of the CDR3 is 13 residues. The CDR3 sequence is CSVEGDGKNIQYF. For the CDR3, the DNA is TGCAGCGTTGAAGGAGATGGCAAAAACATTCAGTACTTC. Looking up the rest from reference TRBV29-1 and TRBJ2-4 gives the full variable domain: SAVISQKPSRDICQRGTSLTIQCQVDSQVTMMFWYRQQPGQSLTLIATANQGSEATYESGFVIDKFPISRPNLTFSTLTVSNMSPEDSSIYLCSVEGDGKNIQYFGAGTRLSVL.

Regarding this clonotype: At one end, the junction sequence differs from germline, possibly due to a read error. The rearrangement links TRBV7-7 to TRBJ2-5; 8 nucleotides match TRBD1. The CDR3 contains 15 residues. Germline loops: CDR1 SSHAT, CDR2 FNYEAQ (reference sequence). CDR3 nucleotide sequence: TGTGCTAGCAGCTTTCGACAGGGGTTGGGAGAGACCCAGTACTTC. It codes for CASSFRQGLGETQYF.

This clonotype was observed at least ten times. J is TRBJ2-7 and V is TRBV12-3 or TRBV12-4; 7 bases fit TRBD1. The trim removed 5 bases at V and 2 bases at J, leaving 3 bases unmatched. There are 13 residues in the CDR3. CDR3 protein: CASSTGTAYEQYF. In DNA, the CDR3 is TGTGCCAGCAGTACTGGGACAGCCTACGAGCAGTACTTC.

This clonotype was counted between two and nine times. The chain is built from TRBV2 and TRBJ1-4; 10 positions match TRBD1. Germline V gene sequence: CDR1 SNHLY, CDR2 FYNNEI. The CDR3 covers 15 residues. Unmatched junction bases numbered 10, after V lost 6 bases and J lost 9 bases. This CDR3 is CASSFDRGREKKLFF. The DNA of the CDR3 is TGTGCCAGCAGCTTCGACAGGGGGCGCGAAAAAAAACTGTTTTTT.

This clonotype came up many times. This chain joins TRBV10-3 and TRBJ2-5; D is unresolved. The V end was cut by 0 bases, the J end by 3 bases, with 11 bases between. The CDR3 runs 15 residues. Germline V gene lookup returns CDR1 ENHRY and CDR2 SYGVKD. CDR3 bases: TGTGCCATCAGTGAGTCGAACTTGCCCGAAGAGACCCAGTACTTC. It specifies CAISESNLPEETQYF.

This clonotype came up many times. The chain is built from TRBV7-2 and TRBJ2-3; 7 positions agree with TRBD2. The CDR3 is made up of 15 amino acids. The V and J ends lost 4 bases and 1 base, in that order; junction bases with no gene match: 5. Germline lookup yields CDR1 SGHTA and CDR2 FQGNSA. CDR3 in DNA: TGTGCCAGCAGCTCCGGTGGGGGGGGCACAGATACGCAGTATTTT. Translating it yields CASSSGGGGTDTQYF.

This clonotype was observed at least ten times. The chain links TRBV2 to TRBJ1-5, with D tentatively TRBD1 (6 bases). The CDR3 runs to 14 residues. The germline V and J ends were trimmed by 4 bases and 2 bases, with 9 bases remaining between them. Germline CDR1 is SNHLY and CDR2 is FYNNEI. The CDR3 bases are TGTGCCAGCAGTGCAGGGGAACGCAATCAGCCCCAGCATTTT. Amino acids: CASSAGERNQPQHF.

The chain joins TRBV6-1 to TRBJ2-7, with D possibly TRBD1 on 5 matching bases. Germline V CDR1 and CDR2: MNHNS, SASEGT. The CDR3 totals 13 residues. The ends were cut back, 8 bases at V and 3 bases at J, with 14 bases in the middle. The CDR3 DNA reads TGTGCCAGCCTGGGGCCATTATTCTACGAGCAGTACTTC. Its translation: CASLGPLFYEQYF.

There are many counts of this clonotype. The J gene is TRBJ1-5, the V gene TRBV7-8; 9 bases are a match to TRBD1. Germline CDR1 SGHVS, CDR2 FQNEAQ. Trimming removed 1 base from V and 6 bases from J; junction bases left unmatched: 10. The CDR3 contains 17 residues. CDR3 region: CASSLVELGQGSQPQHF. The CDR3 region has the DNA TGTGCCAGCAGCTTAGTCGAATTGGGACAGGGAAGTCAGCCCCAGCATTTT.

This clonotype appeared many times. The chain recombines TRBV6-2 or TRBV6-3 with TRBJ1-1, with D uncertain. The length of the CDR3 is 15 residues. V lost 2 bases to trimming and J lost 6 bases, with 16 bases between them. Per the germline V gene, CDR1 is MNHEY and CDR2 is SVGEGT. As DNA, the CDR3 is TGTGCCAGCAGTTACCGGACTTTCCGCCGCGCTGAAGCTTTCTTT. Amino acid sequence: CASSYRTFRRAEAFF.

The CDR3 nucleotides read TGTGCCATCGGCCGGGGGTCCATGGACAGGGGCGAGACCCAGTACTTC. This gives the protein CAIGRGSMDRGETQYF. The J gene is TRBJ2-5, the V gene TRBV10-3, with 9 nucleotides matching TRBD1. V dropped 8 bases and J dropped 5; count of bases not matched to a gene: 15. The germline V gene has CDR1 ENHRY and CDR2 SYGVKD. The CDR3 has 16 residues.